This T cell receptor (beta chain) was found in a study of human T cells and chemical hapten exposure (dated by TCRdb to the early 2020s). Study-wide context: For sensitization, 2% DPC in acetone was applied to an approximately 2 cm by approximately 2 cm area of upper inner arm skin. Throughout the roughly 25-week study period, patients were also given weekly therapeutic DPC doses on the scalp. Patch testing on the upper back used Finn chambers containing 0.01% DPC, with scoring done after 6 days according to International Contact Dermatitis Research Group standards. Alopecia areata with under or over 50% scalp involvement, alopecia totalis and alopecia universalis were represented in the patient cohort, which was mostly female. The libraries were sequenced as a pool, and the TCR yield per sample differed mostly because of small variations in library volumes within the pool. The study tracked peripheral blood TCR repertoire changes in vivo during primary and secondary sensitization to the hapten diphenylcyclopropenone (DPC) in alopecia patients. Blood samples were taken from patients before sensitization (week 0) and then at 2, 6 and about 24 weeks after DPC sensitization. Some 29 alopecia patients gave blood for TCR sequencing at one to four time points (pre-sensitization, 2, 6 and 24 weeks). Broad study findings and their caveats: Significantly more large CDR3 similarity clusters were formed by expanded TCRs than by pre-sensitization or healthy control sets, consistent with antigen-driven responses. Because all patients had alopecia, a presumed autoimmune disease, the immune response of the patients might differ from that of healthy individuals. No change with DPC sensitization was found in the number of TCRs above 1 in 1000 frequency, and no evidence of global repertoire structure alterations was found. Patch test score was positively correlated with the number of PT1 expanded TCRs, with significance at thresholds 8, 16 and 32 but not at 4. Repeated subsampling changed both the strength of the expansion versus patch-test correlation and the threshold at which that correlation became significant.

The sample's time point label, decoded: patch test 2, 6 weeks after DPC sensitization. According to the study, the label for this sample's treatment or condition signals: therapeutic diphenylcyclopropenone sensitization with weekly scalp DPC. Blood at each patch-test visit was drawn before the patch test was applied. Eligible patients were aged 18 to 70, diagnosed with alopecia, deemed suitable for DPC therapy, and excluded if pregnant. Unfractionated whole blood was collected in Tempus Blood RNA tubes, and total RNA was extracted from that blood. The library was made by RACE. TCRdb records NextSeq 500 as the sequencer. During library preparation, unique molecular identifiers were attached to individual cDNA molecules so that TCRs could be counted in a quantitative, reproducible way. From each blood RNA sample, both TCR alpha and TCR beta chains were sequenced. On the study's bioinformatics: A median of around 100,000 TCRs per sample was observed, with a range of roughly 23,224 to 750,000. The Decombinator software suite was used to annotate V, J and CDR3 in the TCR reads. For the PS versus PT1 abundance plots, all samples were subsampled to the same number of TCRs (28,000). TCRs were defined as expanded if absent before sensitization and observed at least eight times at the 2-week time point. The public sequencing data were trimmed at Q25 with fastp and processed into clonotypes with MiXCR by TCRdb, which kept only in-frame beta chains. Every entry covers one CDR3 protein and lists the most common genes and DNA from its rows. These V and J calls are TCRdb output, not the study's own analysis. The sample has about 78,000 distinct CDR3 sequences on record, 7.5% to 9.5% of them singletons. The ten largest clones take up approximately 3.5% of the sample.

The CDR3 goes from the cysteine to the phenylalanine over 14 residues. Only CDR3 DNA remains: 42 bases, in frame from the first base. The germline V gene supplies CDR1 SGDLS and CDR2 YYNGEE. V gives up 3 bases and J gives up 3 bases, and the segment between their germline ends measures 10 bases. This clonotype was counted only a few times. Its target antigen remains unknown. No base quality values were provided; no much bigger clone lies one nucleotide off. This clonotype was sampled from a woman aged 45-60 years with alopecia areata. Some clones in this sample may be carry-over from other donors' samples. Sequenced material: whole blood, taken in connection with sensitization to the hapten diphenylcyclopropenone (DPC). The receptor chain draws on TRBV9 and TRBJ1-5; the D gene identity is not certain. The CDR3 in this case is CASSEDALNQPQHF. The sequence in DNA is TGTGCCAGCAGCGAGGACGCACTCAATCAGCCCCAGCATTTT.